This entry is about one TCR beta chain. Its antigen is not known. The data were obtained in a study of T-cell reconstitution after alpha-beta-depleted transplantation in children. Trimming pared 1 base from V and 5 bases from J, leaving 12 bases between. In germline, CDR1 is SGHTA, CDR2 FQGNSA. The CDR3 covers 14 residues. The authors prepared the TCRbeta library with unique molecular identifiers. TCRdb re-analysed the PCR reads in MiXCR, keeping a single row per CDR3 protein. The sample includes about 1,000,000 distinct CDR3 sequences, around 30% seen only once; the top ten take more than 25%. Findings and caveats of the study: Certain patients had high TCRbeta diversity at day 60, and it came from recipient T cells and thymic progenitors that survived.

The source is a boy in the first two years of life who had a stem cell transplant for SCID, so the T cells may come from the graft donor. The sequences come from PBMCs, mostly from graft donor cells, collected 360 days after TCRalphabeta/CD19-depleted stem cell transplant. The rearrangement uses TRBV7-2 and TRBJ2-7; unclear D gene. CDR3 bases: TGTGCCAGCAGCTTAGGGGTCTGGCAGAACGAGCAGTACTTC. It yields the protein CASSLGVWQNEQYF.